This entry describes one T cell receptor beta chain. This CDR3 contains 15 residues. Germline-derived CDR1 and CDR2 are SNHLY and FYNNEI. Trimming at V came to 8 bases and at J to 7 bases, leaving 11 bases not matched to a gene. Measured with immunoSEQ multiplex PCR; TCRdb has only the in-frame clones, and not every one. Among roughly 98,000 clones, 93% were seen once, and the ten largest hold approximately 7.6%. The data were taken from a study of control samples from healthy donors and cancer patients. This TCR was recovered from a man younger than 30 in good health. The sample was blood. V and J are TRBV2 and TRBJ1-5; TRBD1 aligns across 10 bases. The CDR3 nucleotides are TGTGCCAGCGGGGAGACAGGGGGCAAAGAACAGCCCCAGCATTTT. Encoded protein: CASGETGGKEQPQHF. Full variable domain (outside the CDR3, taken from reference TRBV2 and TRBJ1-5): EPEVTQTPSHQVTQMGQEVILRCVPISNHLYFYWYRQILGQKVEFLVSFYNNEISEKSEIFDDQFSVERPDGSNFTLKIRSTKLEDSAMYFCASGETGGKEQPQHFGDGTRLSIL.